This TCR beta chain appears in the sequencing data of a study of blood T cell repertoires in COVID-19. The wider study: Samples representing acute and convalescent COVID-19 were sourced from the United States, Italy and Spain.

Individuals aged roughly 18 to 95 years were recruited from some 26 US areas. Using immunoSEQ multiplex PCR, the repertoire was profiled, and TCRdb retains in-frame clones only, with some absent. The sample holds hundreds of thousands of clones, approximately 88% seen once. Looked up from germline, CDR1 is SNHLY and CDR2 is FYNNEI. The ends were cut back, 4 bases at V and 0 bases at J, with 6 bases in the middle. The CDR3 consists of 13 residues. Only a few counts were recorded for this clone. The sample has other DNA sequences that encode this CDR3 too. The chain recombines TRBV2 with TRBJ1-1, with D possibly matching TRBD1 (5 bases). The receptor was isolated from a woman between 40 and 50 years old with acute COVID-19. Source material: PBMCs or T cells enriched from blood (not recorded which). The CDR3 bases are TGTGCCAGCAGTGCGGACATGAACACTGAAGCTTTCTTT. It translates to CASSADMNTEAFF.